The 28 T cell receptor beta chains given below trace back to one sample, sequenced in a study of regulatory T cells in long-lasting Graves disease. Library construction for TCR beta used iRepertoire HTBI primers and Arm-PCR of CDR3 regions. From the multiplex PCR reads, TCRdb called clonotypes with MiXCR, one entry per CDR3 protein. The data show more than 350,000 distinct CDR3 sequences, about 15% seen once. Time point here: newly diagnosed GD, antithyroid drugs for less than 3 months. PBMC RNA served as the TCR library source. This same sample was also taken into another study, of T cells in Graves' hyperthyroidism and ophthalmopathy.

This specimen consisted of peripheral blood mononuclear cells (PBMCs), obtained at new diagnosis, from a patient treated with antithyroid drugs. The source is a woman in her thirties with Graves disease.

At least ten counts were recorded for this clonotype. This chain uses TRBV20-1 with TRBJ2-7; 9 nucleotides line up with TRBD1. Germline assignment: CDR1 DFQATT and CDR2 SNEGSKA (reference sequence). V dropped 1 base and J dropped 7; count of bases not matched to a gene: 5. The CDR3 runs to 13 residues. CDR3 region: CSARGTGEGEQYF. CDR3 DNA: TGCAGTGCTAGAGGGACAGGGGAGGGAGAGCAGTACTTC.

In this sample, this clonotype turned up a few times. The chain links TRBV5-1 to TRBJ1-4; D is possibly TRBD1 (5 bases). V lost 7 bases to trimming and J lost 8 bases, with 15 bases between them. CDR1 is SGHRS, CDR2 YFSETQ, per germline. The CDR3 is 13 amino acids. The DNA of the CDR3 is TGCGCCAGCGGGGACGGGGCCGAGGAAAAACTGTTTTTT. Protein: CASGDGAEEKLFF. The whole variable domain, filled in from reference TRBV5-1 and TRBJ1-4, reads KAGVTQTPRYLIKTRGQQVTLSCSPISGHRSVSWYQQTPGQGLQFLFEYFSETQRNKGNFPGRFSGRQFSNSRSEMNVSTLELGDSALYLCASGDGAEEKLFFGSGTQLSVL.

This chain connects TRBV7-9 to TRBJ1-2; possibly TRBD1 for D (5 bases). V gave up 6 bases and J gave up 4 bases, with 21 bases separating them. This CDR3 region has 16 residues. From germline, CDR1 is SEHNR and CDR2 FQNEAQ (reference sequence). Here the CDR3 DNA reads TGTGCCAGCAGTCTTAAACCCAGACAGACGAGCTATGGCTACACCTTC. Translation gives CASSLKPRQTSYGYTF.

Note on this clonotype: One base away lies a much larger clone, so this may be a sequencing read error. The chain is built from TRBV6-5 and TRBJ2-3, with D perhaps being TRBD1 or TRBD2 (6 bases each). The V end was cut by 4 bases, the J end by 4 bases, with 39 bases between. This CDR3 is built from 23 residues. CDR1 is MNHEY and CDR2 is SVGAGI in the germline V gene. Here the CDR3 DNA reads TGTGCCAGCAGTTTATACCGGACCCTGGACAGCGAACTTGTAGCGGTGAGCGCAGATACGCAGTATTTT. It encodes CASSLYRTLDSELVAVSADTQYF.

This clonotype was observed at least ten times. This chain uses TRBV13 with TRBJ2-1; D unresolved. This CDR3 contains 16 residues. Trimming removed 0 bases from V and 3 bases from J, with 12 bases in between. The germline CDR1 and CDR2 sequences are PRHDT and FYEKMQ (reference sequence). CDR3: CASSLGLGPNYNEQFF. DNA of the CDR3: TGTGCCAGCAGCTTAGGCCTCGGACCAAACTACAATGAGCAGTTCTTC.

This clonotype was detected ten times or more. The chain employs TRBV9 and TRBJ2-5, with TRBD2 matching 7 bases. V shed 4 bases and J 2 bases; nucleotides not matched to a gene: 5. Germline-derived CDR1 and CDR2 are SGDLS and YYNGEE. The CDR3 consists of 14 residues. CDR3 sequence reads: CASSIGREQETQYF. Here the CDR3 DNA reads TGTGCCAGCAGCATCGGGCGGGAGCAAGAGACCCAGTACTTC.

This clonotype was seen a handful of times. The J gene is TRBJ2-7, the V gene TRBV7-9; TRBD1 aligns across 9 bases. After removal of 5 bases from V and 3 bases from J, the junction contained 8 bases not matched to a gene. Germline V gives CDR1 SEHNR, CDR2 FQNEAQ (reference sequence). The CDR3 totals 15 residues. CDR3 coding DNA: TGTGCCAGCAGCCCGGGCCTGGGACAGGGCTACGAGCAGTACTTC. It specifies CASSPGLGQGYEQYF. Full variable domain (rest looked up from reference TRBV7-9 and TRBJ2-7): DTGVSQNPRHKITKRGQNVTFRCDPISEHNRLYWYRQTLGQGPEFLTYFQNEAQLEKSRLLSDRFSAERPKGSFSTLEIQRTEQGDSAMYLCASSPGLGQGYEQYFGPGTRLTVT.

This clonotype appeared many times. V usage is TRBV19 and J usage is TRBJ1-2; D is undetermined. The CDR3 consists of 14 residues. The V gene's germline CDR1 is LNHDA and CDR2 SQIVND (reference sequence). V shed 5 bases and J shed 6 bases, with 16 bases lying between them. CDR3 nucleotide sequence: TGTGCCAGTAGTCCGACTGGGTATGGCGATGGCTACACCTTC. Translating it yields CASSPTGYGDGYTF.

Ten or more counts support this clonotype. The J gene is TRBJ1-1, the V gene TRBV5-8; possibly TRBD1 for D (5 bases). The V gene lost 1 base and the J gene lost 6 bases, with 13 bases spanning the gap. The V gene's germline CDR1 is SGHTS and CDR2 YDEGEE. The CDR3 is made up of 14 amino acids. The CDR3 region is CASSLFSGGAEAFF. CDR3 nucleotide sequence: TGTGCCAGCAGCTTGTTTAGCGGGGGAGCTGAAGCTTTCTTT. The whole variable domain, filled in from reference TRBV5-8 and TRBJ1-1, reads EAGVTQSPTHLIKTRGQQATLRCSPISGHTSVYWYQQALGLGLQFLLWYDEGEERNRGNFPPRFSGRQFPNYSSELNVNALELEDSALYLCASSLFSGGAEAFFGQGTRLTVV.

This clonotype was counted many times. This sequence joins TRBV2 and TRBJ2-3; 9 bases are a match to TRBD2. V gave up 6 bases and J gave up 5 bases; unmatched junction bases: 12. CDR1 is SNHLY and CDR2 is FYNNEI in the germline V gene. The CDR3 is made up of 16 amino acids. The CDR3 coding sequence is TGTGCCAGCAGCCGGGGAATAGCGGGAGCTCGAGATACGCAGTATTTT. This gives the protein CASSRGIAGARDTQYF.

There are a few counts of this clonotype. The chain couples TRBV20-1 to TRBJ2-7; D could derive from TRBD1 or TRBD2 (5 bases each). Trimming cost V 2 bases and J 3 bases, with 14 bases left between them. The CDR3 is 14 residues long. Germline-derived CDR1 and CDR2 are DFQATT and SNEGSKA (reference sequence). CDR3 in amino acids: CSARLPGPGYEQYF. The DNA of the CDR3 is TGCAGTGCTAGACTACCGGGACCTGGCTACGAGCAGTACTTC.

This clonotype was recorded at least ten times. The chain carries TRBV5-5 and TRBJ2-1; no clear D gene. Deletions cut 0 bases from V and 7 bases from J, with 17 bases between. This CDR3 has 16 amino acids. The germline CDR1 and CDR2 sequences are SGHKS and YYEKEE (reference sequence). The CDR3 nucleotides are TGTGCCAGCAGCTTGGCCGGGCAGGTCGGCTGGAATGAGCAGTTCTTC. This sequence encodes CASSLAGQVGWNEQFF.

Comment on this clonotype: The junction shows a germline mismatch at one end, possibly a read error. The chain recombines TRBV2 with TRBJ2-1, with D hard to call. CDR3 length: 16 amino acids. Per the germline V gene, CDR1 is SNHLY and CDR2 is FYNNEI. The CDR3 is CASSLTAPSSYNEQFF. For the CDR3, the DNA is TGCGCCAGCAGCCTCACAGCCCCGAGCTCCTACAATGAGCAGTTCTTC. Drawing the rest from reference TRBV2 and TRBJ2-1, the complete variable domain is EPEVTQTPSHQVTQMGQEVILRCVPISNHLYFYWYRQILGQKVEFLVSFYNNEISEKSEIFDDQFSVERPDGSNFTLKIRSTKLEDSAMYFCASSLTAPSSYNEQFFGPGTRLTVL.

Ten or more counts support this clonotype. The V and J genes are TRBV5-6 and TRBJ2-1; D remains unclear. The V gene lost 0 bases and the J gene lost 8 bases, with 12 bases spanning the gap. The CDR3 loop spans 14 amino acids. Germline values: CDR1 SGHDT, CDR2 YYEEEE. The CDR3 is CASSLGLDLYEQFF. The CDR3 nucleotides are TGTGCCAGCAGCTTGGGACTCGACCTCTATGAGCAGTTCTTC. The whole variable domain, filled in from reference TRBV5-6 and TRBJ2-1, reads DAGVTQSPTHLIKTRGQQVTLRCSPKSGHDTVSWYQQALGQGPQFIFQYYEEEERQRGNFPDRFSGHQFPNYSSELNVNALLLGDSALYLCASSLGLDLYEQFFGPGTRLTVL.

The sample holds many counts of this clonotype. This rearrangement joins TRBV5-1 to TRBJ2-1; D gene ambiguous. The CDR3 loop spans 13 amino acids. Trimming stripped 1 base from V and 0 bases from J, with 2 bases between. From germline, CDR1 is SGHRS and CDR2 YFSETQ. This CDR3 is CASSLTSYNEQFF. CDR3 coding DNA: TGCGCCAGCAGCTTGACCTCCTACAATGAGCAGTTCTTC.

V gene TRBV29-1 combines with J gene TRBJ2-5, with 14 bases that match TRBD2. Trimming cost V 6 bases and J 13 bases; bases outside gene matches: 7. The germline V gene has CDR1 SQVTM and CDR2 ANQGSEA. This CDR3 is 12 amino acids long. In DNA form, the CDR3 reads TGCAGCGTCCCGACTAGCGGGGGGGAAGCGTACTTC. Translated, it gives CSVPTSGGEAYF.

There are many counts of this clonotype. V usage is TRBV12-3 or TRBV12-4 and J usage is TRBJ2-3; 8 nucleotides align to TRBD2. The ends lost 1 base at V and 4 bases at J; junction bases unmatched: 13. The CDR3 has 18 amino acids. The CDR3 bases are TGTGCCAGCAGTTTAGGGCCTAGCGGGCCTAAGAGGGCAGATACGCAGTATTTT. Its protein product is CASSLGPSGPKRADTQYF.

The chain uses TRBV27 and TRBJ1-1; D is uncertain. The CDR3 has 16 amino acids. Germline V gene data show CDR1 as MNHEY and CDR2 as SMNVEV (reference sequence). V gave up 5 bases and J gave up 1 base, with 17 bases separating them. The CDR3 nucleotides read TGTGCCAGCAGTGGGATTACTAGAGCGCCGAACACTGAAGCTTTCTTT. This encodes CASSGITRAPNTEAFF.

This clonotype was seen many times. This chain connects TRBV6-2 or TRBV6-3 to TRBJ2-1, with D uncertain. The CDR3 contains 12 residues. The germline V gene has CDR1 MNHEY and CDR2 SVGEGT. Deletions cut 1 base from V and 7 bases from J, with 5 bases between. The CDR3 spells CASSYLSNEQFF. DNA of the CDR3: TGTGCCAGCAGTTACTTGTCAAATGAGCAGTTCTTC.

This clonotype was counted many times. The chain is built from TRBV9 and TRBJ1-5; D remains unclear. The CDR3 is 13 amino acids. Trimming cost V 0 bases and J 9 bases, with 10 bases left between them. The V gene's germline CDR1 is SGDLS and CDR2 YYNGEE. CDR3: CASSVAGMAPQHF. The CDR3 bases are TGTGCCAGCAGCGTAGCCGGGATGGCGCCCCAGCATTTT.

CDR3 nucleotide sequence: TGTGCCACCAGTGATTCCACCGGGAGGAAAGAGACCCAGTACTTC. Translating it yields CATSDSTGRKETQYF. This sequence joins TRBV24-1 and TRBJ2-5; 7 positions match TRBD2. The V and J ends lost 2 bases and 3 bases, in that order; junction bases with no gene match: 5. This CDR3 comprises 15 residues. Per germline, CDR1 KGHDR and CDR2 SFDVKD.

The sample holds a few counts of this clonotype. CDR3 sequence reads: CASTIVDSSGANVLTF. As DNA, the CDR3 is TGTGCCAGCACCATAGTAGACAGCTCTGGGGCCAACGTCCTGACTTTC. The chain employs TRBV25-1 and TRBJ2-6, with a weak D call TRBD1 (5 bases). The CDR3 contains 16 residues. The V and J ends lost 7 bases and 0 bases respectively, with 13 bases between them. Germline-derived CDR1 and CDR2 are MGHDK and SYGVNS.

The gene calls are TRBV4-1 and TRBJ2-2; D may be TRBD1 (6 bases). Germline loops: CDR1 MGHRA, CDR2 YSYEKL. This CDR3 region has 15 residues. Trimming pared 0 bases from V and 9 bases from J, leaving 14 bases between. The CDR3 sequence is CASSQDRDIGRELFF. DNA of the CDR3: TGCGCCAGCAGCCAAGACCGGGACATAGGGAGGGAGCTGTTTTTT.

The table lists this clonotype with many counts. The chain has TRBV6-5 and TRBJ2-7; D uncertain. Germline CDR1 is MNHEY and CDR2 is SVGAGI. The CDR3 is 18 amino acids. Trimming removed 2 bases at V and 3 bases at J, with 23 bases between. In nucleotides, the CDR3 is TGTGCCAGCAGTTACGGGCGTACGAGGTCACCCACCCTCTACGAGCAGTACTTC. Translating it yields CASSYGRTRSPTLYEQYF.

This clonotype has a handful of counts. The chain employs TRBV30 and TRBJ2-7, with TRBD2 identical over 13 bases. Germline V gene data show CDR1 as GTSNPN and CDR2 as SVGIG (reference sequence). The CDR3 has 15 residues. V shed 5 bases and J 6 bases; nucleotides not matched to a gene: 10. In nucleotides, the CDR3 is TGTGCCTGGGCACTAGCGGGAGGGCTGGTTGGCGAGCAGTACTTC. This translates into CAWALAGGLVGEQYF.

This clonotype was detected many times. J is TRBJ1-5 and V is TRBV3-1, with 7 bases aligning to TRBD1. There are 14 residues in the CDR3. CDR1 is LGHDT, CDR2 YNNKEL, per germline (reference sequence). V was pared by 4 bases and J by 3 bases, with 3 bases of the junction left unmatched. This CDR3 reads CASSRGQVNQPQHF. In DNA, the CDR3 is TGTGCCAGCAGCCGTGGACAGGTCAATCAGCCCCAGCATTTT.

V and J are TRBV10-1 and TRBJ2-3; D gene uncertain. Germline values: CDR1 WNHNN, CDR2 SYGVQD (reference sequence). The CDR3 loop spans 13 amino acids. V was cut by 4 bases and J by 8 bases, with 13 bases left in between. The CDR3 here is CASSGFRGGTQYF. The CDR3 region has the DNA TGCGCCAGCAGTGGATTCCGCGGCGGTACGCAGTATTTT.

Notes on this clonotype: Just one base apart from a much larger clone, this may be a read error. The V call is TRBV27, the J call TRBJ2-3, with D possibly matching TRBD2 (6 bases). Germline CDR1 and CDR2: MNHEY and SMNVEV (reference sequence). The CDR3 has 15 amino acids. In DNA, the CDR3 is TGTGCCCGCAGTCCTGGTGGGGGAGGCGCGGATACGCAGTATTTT. Its translation: CARSPGGGGADTQYF.